This T cell receptor (beta chain) is drawn from a study of blood T cell repertoires in COVID-19. Study summary: Material from acute and convalescent COVID-19 was sourced from the United States, Italy and Spain.

Under the authors' procedure: Nucleated cell number was recorded as an estimate derived from reference gene primer amplification. TCRdb's table, derived via immunoSEQ multiplex PCR, lists solely in-frame clones and lacks some. From that table come the V and J calls and clone size; the DNA was used to work out D and trimming. The sample yields roughly 500,000 clones, around 87% seen once. Cohorts were based on clinical histories the participants reported. Germline V gene data show CDR1 as KGHSH and CDR2 as LQKENI. This CDR3 is built from 15 residues. After removal of 6 bases from V and 6 bases from J, the junction contained 12 bases not matched to a gene.

The receptor was isolated from a woman aged 40 to 50 who had recovered from COVID-19. The chain recombines TRBV18 with TRBJ1-1, with TRBD1 matching 8 bases. The specimen sequenced was PBMCs or T cells enriched from blood (not recorded which). CDR3 sequence (DNA): TGTGCCAGCTCTCCGAGACAGGGGTCGGGGGCTGAAGCTTTCTTT. It yields the protein CASSPRQGSGAEAFF.